This TCR beta chain was sequenced for a study of T cell clusters in autoimmune cytopenias (dated by TCRdb to between 2019 and 2020). Regarding the complete study: TRB sequencing reached a median depth of approximately 56,000 reads per sample and yielded a median of 2,350 distinct TRB clonotypes per sample. The study was designed to test whether a disease-specific immune repertoire signature usable as a blood-based biomarker is carried by autoimmune cytopenia patients. In autoimmune cytopenia patients, peripheral blood TRB and IGH repertoires were sequenced during active disease and over treatment follow-up, together with healthy, CLL and autoimmune hepatitis controls. The paper's findings and limits, for the study overall: A lack of physiological T cell clusters in primary autoimmune cytopenia patients was suggested by GLIPH, as 51 clusters were found to be exclusive to healthy donors versus under 20 exclusive to patients. The T cell clusters were defined only in silico, and the functional role of the clusters was left to be validated experimentally. Shifts in the TRB repertoire, including less even repertoires in secondary cytopenia and CLL, were mostly a reflection of lymphoma bias and not of autoimmunity. About 3.2-fold more exclusive TRB clusters were observed in healthy donors than in active autoimmune hepatitis patients, consistent with an autoimmunity-wide signature. In the comparison of secondary cytopenia with CLL, no cluster-lack signature showed up, apparently because the dominant lymphoma-associated repertoire masked the signature.

Each sample's TRB amplification started from around 230 ng of peripheral blood genomic DNA, which corresponds to approximately 37,500 genome equivalents. From the cysteine through the phenylalanine, the CDR3 covers 13 amino acids. No nucleotide data were recorded. Taken from the germline V gene, the CDR1 and CDR2 loops are MNHNS and SASEGT. TRB rearrangements were amplified by multiplex PCR following a touch-down protocol, with the TRB-A and TRB-B primer pools mixed in one tube. Illumina adapters and sample indices were attached to the amplicons through two consecutive PCR reactions using Phusion HS II polymerase. Amplicons were gel-purified with the NucleoSpin Gel and PCR Clean-up kit, then quantified by Qubit and quality-checked on an Agilent 2100 Bioanalyzer. Sequencing of the libraries was performed on an Illumina MiSeq with 600-cycle, single-indexed, paired-end runs. From the authors' description of their analysis: MiXCR version 2.1.12 with the default MiXCR reference library was used to align and assemble TRB reads. Each unique CDR3 nucleotide sequence defined a clone, and only productive sequences with at least two reads were analysed. To assess repertoire diversity, an R script computed alpha-parameterized diversity profiles (alpha 0 to 5), which included the Shannon (alpha 1) and Simpson (alpha 2) indices. Combinatorial TRB VJ usage was computed with the tcR package and compared between cohorts by principal component analysis with ade4. GLIPH clustering of TCRbeta CDR3s was carried out on cohort pairs matched by age and read depth, and cluster frequencies were compared by Wilcoxon test. TCRdb reprocessed the public reads and reports one entry per CDR3 protein sequence, without DNA. Clone size and V and J calls follow TCRdb, not the original study. The sample table holds 2,500 or so distinct CDR3 sequences. In total, the top ten clones hold just under 30% of the sample.

A count is missing, but by frequency this clonotype is medium-sized (0.01 to 0.1%). The antigen this receptor binds is unknown. This TCR was sampled from a human donor with an autoimmune cytopenia or autoimmune hepatitis (not recorded which). What was sequenced was peripheral blood. The chain is assembled from TRBV6-1 and TRBJ2-7. This receptor carries the CDR3 CASSGDSRFEQYF.